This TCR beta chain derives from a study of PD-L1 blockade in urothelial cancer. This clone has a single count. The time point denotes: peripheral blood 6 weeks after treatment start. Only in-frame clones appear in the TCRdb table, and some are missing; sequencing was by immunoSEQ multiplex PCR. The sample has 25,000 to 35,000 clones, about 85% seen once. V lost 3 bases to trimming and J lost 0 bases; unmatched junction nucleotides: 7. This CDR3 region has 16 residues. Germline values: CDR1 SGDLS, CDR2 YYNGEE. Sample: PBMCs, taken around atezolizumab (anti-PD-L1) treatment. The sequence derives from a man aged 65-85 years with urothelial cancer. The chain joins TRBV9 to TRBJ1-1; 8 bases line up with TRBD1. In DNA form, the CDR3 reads TGTGCCAGCAGCGCATACAGGGGGGGGATGAACACTGAAGCTTTCTTT. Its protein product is CASSAYRGGMNTEAFF.